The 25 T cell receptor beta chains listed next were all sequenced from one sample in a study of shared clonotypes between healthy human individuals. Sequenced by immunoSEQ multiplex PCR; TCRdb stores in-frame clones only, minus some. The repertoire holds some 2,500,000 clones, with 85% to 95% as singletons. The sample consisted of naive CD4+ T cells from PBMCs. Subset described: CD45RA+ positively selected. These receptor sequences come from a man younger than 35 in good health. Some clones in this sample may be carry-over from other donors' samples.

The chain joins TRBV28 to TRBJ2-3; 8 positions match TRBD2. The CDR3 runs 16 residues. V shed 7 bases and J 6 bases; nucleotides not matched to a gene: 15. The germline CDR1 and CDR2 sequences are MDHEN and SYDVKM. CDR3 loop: CASIRGGAGVWDTQYF. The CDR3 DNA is TGTGCCAGCATACGGGGGGGGGCGGGAGTCTGGGATACGCAGTATTTT.

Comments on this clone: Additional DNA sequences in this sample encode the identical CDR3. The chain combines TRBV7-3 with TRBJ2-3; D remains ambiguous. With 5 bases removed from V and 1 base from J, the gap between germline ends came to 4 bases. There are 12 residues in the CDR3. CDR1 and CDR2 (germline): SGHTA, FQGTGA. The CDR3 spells CASSLGTDTQYF. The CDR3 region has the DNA TGTGCCAGCAGCCTGGGCACAGATACGCAGTATTTT.

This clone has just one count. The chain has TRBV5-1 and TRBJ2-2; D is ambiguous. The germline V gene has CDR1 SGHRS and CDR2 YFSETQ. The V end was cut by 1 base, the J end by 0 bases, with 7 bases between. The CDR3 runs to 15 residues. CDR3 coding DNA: TGCGCCAGCAGCTTGCCGGATCCGAACACCGGGGAGCTGTTTTTT. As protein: CASSLPDPNTGELFF.

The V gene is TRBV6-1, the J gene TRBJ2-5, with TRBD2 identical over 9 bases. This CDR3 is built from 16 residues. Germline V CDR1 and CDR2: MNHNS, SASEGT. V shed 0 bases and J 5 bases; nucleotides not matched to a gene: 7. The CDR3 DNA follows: TGTGCCAGCAGTGAAGCGGGCGGGAGGGCCTGGGAGACCCAGTACTTC. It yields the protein CASSEAGGRAWETQYF.

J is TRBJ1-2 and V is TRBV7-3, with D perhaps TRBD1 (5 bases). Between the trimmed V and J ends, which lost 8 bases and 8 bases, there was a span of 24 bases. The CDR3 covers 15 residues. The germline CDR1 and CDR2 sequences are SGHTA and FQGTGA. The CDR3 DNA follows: TGTGCCAGCTCCCCATGGGCCGACTCAAGGGACGGCTACACCTTC. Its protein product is CASSPWADSRDGYTF.

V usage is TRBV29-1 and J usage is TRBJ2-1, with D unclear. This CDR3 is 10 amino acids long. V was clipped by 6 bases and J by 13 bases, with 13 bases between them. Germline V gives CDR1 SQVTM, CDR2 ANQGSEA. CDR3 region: CSVGPPGQFF. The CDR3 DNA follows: TGCAGCGTCGGACCGCCCGGACAGTTCTTC.

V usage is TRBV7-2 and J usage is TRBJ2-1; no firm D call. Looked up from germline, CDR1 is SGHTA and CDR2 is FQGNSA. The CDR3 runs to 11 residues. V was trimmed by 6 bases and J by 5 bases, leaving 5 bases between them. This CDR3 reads CASRVDNEQFF. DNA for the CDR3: TGTGCCAGCAGGGTCGACAATGAGCAGTTCTTC.

The CDR3 coding sequence is TGCGCCAGCACCCTGACTAGCGGAGGCACAGATACGCAGTATTTT. This gives the protein CASTLTSGGTDTQYF. The genes are TRBV5-1 and TRBJ2-3; 9 positions agree with TRBD2. Trimming removed 6 bases from V and 1 base from J; junction bases left unmatched: 6. This CDR3 is 15 amino acids long. Germline V CDR1 and CDR2: SGHRS, YFSETQ.

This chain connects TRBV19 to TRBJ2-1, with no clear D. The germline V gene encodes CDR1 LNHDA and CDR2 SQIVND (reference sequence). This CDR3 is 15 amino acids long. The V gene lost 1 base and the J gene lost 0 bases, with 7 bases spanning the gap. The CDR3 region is CASSIAPSSYNEQFF. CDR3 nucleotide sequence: TGTGCCAGTAGTATAGCTCCGAGCTCCTACAATGAGCAGTTCTTC. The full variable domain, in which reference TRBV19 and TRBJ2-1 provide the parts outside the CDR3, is DGGITQSPKYLFRKEGQNVTLSCEQNLNHDAMYWYRQDPGQGLRLIYYSQIVNDFQKGDIAEGYSVSREKKESFPLTVTSAQKNPTAFYLCASSIAPSSYNEQFFGPGTRLTVL.

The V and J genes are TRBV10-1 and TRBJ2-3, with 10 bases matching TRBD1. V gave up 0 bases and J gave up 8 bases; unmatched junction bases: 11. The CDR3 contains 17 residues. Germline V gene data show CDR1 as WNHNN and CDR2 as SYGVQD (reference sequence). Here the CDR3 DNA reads TGCGCCAGCAGTGAGTCGTATCGACAGGGGGCTGGAGGTACGCAGTATTTT. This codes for CASSESYRQGAGGTQYF.

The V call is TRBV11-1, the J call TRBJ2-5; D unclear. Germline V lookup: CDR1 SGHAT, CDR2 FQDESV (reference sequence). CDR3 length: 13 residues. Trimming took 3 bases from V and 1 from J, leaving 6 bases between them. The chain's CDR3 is CASSFGPQETQYF. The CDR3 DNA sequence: TGTGCCAGCAGCTTCGGACCCCAAGAGACCCAGTACTTC.

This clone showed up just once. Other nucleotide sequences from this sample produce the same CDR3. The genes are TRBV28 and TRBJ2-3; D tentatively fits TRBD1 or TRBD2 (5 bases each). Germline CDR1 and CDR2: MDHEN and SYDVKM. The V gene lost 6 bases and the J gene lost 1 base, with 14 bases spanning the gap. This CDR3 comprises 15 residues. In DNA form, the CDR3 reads TGTGCCAGCAGCACACCGGGACGGCGCACAGATACGCAGTATTTT. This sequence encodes CASSTPGRRTDTQYF.

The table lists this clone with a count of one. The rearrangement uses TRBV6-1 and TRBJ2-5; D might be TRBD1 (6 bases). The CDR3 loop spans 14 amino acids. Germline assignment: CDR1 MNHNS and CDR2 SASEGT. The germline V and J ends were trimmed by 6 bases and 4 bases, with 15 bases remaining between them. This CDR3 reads CASSNRVRGETQYF. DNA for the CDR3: TGTGCCAGCAGCAACAGGGTTAGGGGAGAGACCCAGTACTTC.

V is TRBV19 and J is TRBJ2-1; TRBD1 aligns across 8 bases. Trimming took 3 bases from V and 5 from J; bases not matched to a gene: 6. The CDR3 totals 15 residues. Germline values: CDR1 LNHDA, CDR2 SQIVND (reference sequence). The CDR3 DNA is TGTGCCAGTAGTATGGACAGGGTCGGTGACAATGAGCAGTTCTTC. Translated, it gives CASSMDRVGDNEQFF.

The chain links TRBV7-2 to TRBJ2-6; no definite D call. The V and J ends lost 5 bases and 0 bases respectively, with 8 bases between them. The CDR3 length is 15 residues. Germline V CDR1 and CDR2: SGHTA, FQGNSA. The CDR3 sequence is CASSKSLSGANVLTF. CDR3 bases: TGTGCCAGCAGCAAGTCCCTCTCTGGGGCCAACGTCCTGACTTTC.

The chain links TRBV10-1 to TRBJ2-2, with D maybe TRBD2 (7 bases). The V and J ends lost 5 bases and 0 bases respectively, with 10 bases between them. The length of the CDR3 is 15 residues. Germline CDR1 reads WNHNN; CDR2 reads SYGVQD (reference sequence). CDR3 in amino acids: CASSNGGPNTGELFF. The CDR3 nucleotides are TGCGCCAGCAGTAACGGGGGGCCGAACACCGGGGAGCTGTTTTTT.

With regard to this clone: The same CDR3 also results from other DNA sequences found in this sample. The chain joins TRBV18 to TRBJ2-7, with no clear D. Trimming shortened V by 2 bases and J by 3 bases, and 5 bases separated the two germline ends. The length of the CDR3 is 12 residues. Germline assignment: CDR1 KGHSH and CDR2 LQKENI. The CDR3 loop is CASSPGNYEQYF. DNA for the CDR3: TGTGCCAGCTCACCAGGAAACTACGAGCAGTACTTC. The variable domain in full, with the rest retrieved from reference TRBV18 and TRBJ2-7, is NAGVMQNPRHLVRRRGQEARLRCSPMKGHSHVYWYRQLPEEGLKFMVYLQKENIIDESGMPKERFSAEFPKEGPSILRIQQVVRGDSAAYFCASSPGNYEQYFGPGTRLTVT.

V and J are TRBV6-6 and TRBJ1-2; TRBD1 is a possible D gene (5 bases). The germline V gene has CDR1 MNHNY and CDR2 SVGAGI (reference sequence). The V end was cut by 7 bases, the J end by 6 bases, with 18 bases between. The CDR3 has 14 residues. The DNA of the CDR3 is TGTGCCAGCACCCGGCTCGGGACCCCCAATGGCTACACCTTC. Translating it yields CASTRLGTPNGYTF.

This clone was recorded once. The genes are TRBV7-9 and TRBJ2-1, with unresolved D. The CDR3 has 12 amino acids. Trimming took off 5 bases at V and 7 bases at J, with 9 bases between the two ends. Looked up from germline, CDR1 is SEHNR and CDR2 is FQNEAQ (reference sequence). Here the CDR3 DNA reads TGTGCCAGCAGCCCCGACCCTAATGAGCAGTTCTTC. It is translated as CASSPDPNEQFF.

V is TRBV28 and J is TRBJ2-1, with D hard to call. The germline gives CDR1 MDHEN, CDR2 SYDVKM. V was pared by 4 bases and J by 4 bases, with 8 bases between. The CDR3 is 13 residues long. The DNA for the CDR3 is TGTGCCAGCAGTTCGGGCATTTACAATGAGCAGTTCTTC. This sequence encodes CASSSGIYNEQFF.

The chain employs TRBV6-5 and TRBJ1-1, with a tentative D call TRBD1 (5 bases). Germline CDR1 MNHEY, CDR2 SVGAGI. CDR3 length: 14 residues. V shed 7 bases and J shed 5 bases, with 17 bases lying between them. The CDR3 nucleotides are TGTGCCAGCAATGACCGTCAGGGAGTAACTGAAGCTTTCTTT. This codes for CASNDRQGVTEAFF.

Here the CDR3 reads CASSLGGPSGTLETQYF. DNA of the CDR3: TGTGCCAGCAGCTTAGGTGGGCCTAGCGGAACTTTGGAGACCCAGTACTTC. The J gene is TRBJ2-5, the V gene TRBV5-4, with TRBD2 matching over 7 bases. J lost 5 bases, V lost 2 bases, and 15 bases had no gene match. Germline V lookup: CDR1 SGHNT, CDR2 YYREEE (reference sequence). The length of the CDR3 is 17 residues. Full variable domain (outside the CDR3, taken from reference TRBV5-4 and TRBJ2-5): ETGVTQSPTHLIKTRGQQVTLRCSSQSGHNTVSWYQQALGQGPQFIFQYYREEENGRGNFPPRFSGLQFPNYSSELNVNALELDDSALYLCASSLGGPSGTLETQYFGPGTRLLVL.

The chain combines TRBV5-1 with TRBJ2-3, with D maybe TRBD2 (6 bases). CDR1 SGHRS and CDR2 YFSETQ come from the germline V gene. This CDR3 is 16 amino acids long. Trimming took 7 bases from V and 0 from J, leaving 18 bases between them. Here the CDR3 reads CASLLSPSGSTDTQYF. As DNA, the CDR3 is TGCGCCAGCCTATTGTCGCCAAGCGGGAGCACAGATACGCAGTATTTT.

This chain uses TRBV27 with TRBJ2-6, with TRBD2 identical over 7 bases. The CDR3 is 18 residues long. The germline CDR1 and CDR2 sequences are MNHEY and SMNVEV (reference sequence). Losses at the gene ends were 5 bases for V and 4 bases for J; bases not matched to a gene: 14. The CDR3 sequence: CASSPRAGATSGANVLTF. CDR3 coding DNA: TGTGCCAGCAGTCCCCGGGCGGGAGCCACATCGGGGGCCAACGTCCTGACTTTC.

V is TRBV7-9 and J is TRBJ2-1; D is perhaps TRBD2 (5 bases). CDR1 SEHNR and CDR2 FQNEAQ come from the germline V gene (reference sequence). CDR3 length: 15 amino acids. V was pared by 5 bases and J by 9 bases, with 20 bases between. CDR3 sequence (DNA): TGTGCCAGCAGCGTTACTAGTTACTACTTCGGTGAGCAGTTCTTC. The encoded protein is CASSVTSYYFGEQFF.